These 20 T cell receptor beta chains share one sample of origin, sequenced in a study of memory CD4+ T cells and cytomegalovirus serostatus. The sort gate was single viable CD3+CD4+CD8-CD45RO+ cells for memory CD4+ T cells. Profiling relied on immunoSEQ multiplex PCR, and the TCRdb table lists in-frame clones only, not all of them. Of approximately 51,000 clones detected, around 74% appear once; the ten largest clones hold roughly 1.2%. Sample: memory CD4+ T cells from blood. These receptors were collected from an adult in good health and CMV-seropositive.

The chain is built from TRBV7-9 and TRBJ2-1; no clear D gene. Germline V gene sequence: CDR1 SEHNR, CDR2 FQNEAQ (reference sequence). The CDR3 is 12 amino acids. The V gene lost 3 bases and the J gene lost 10 bases, with 10 bases spanning the gap. CDR3: CASSFEAREQFF. CDR3 coding DNA: TGTGCCAGCAGCTTCGAGGCGAGGGAGCAGTTCTTC.

The rearrangement uses TRBV10-1 and TRBJ2-7, with 12 bases fitting TRBD2. The CDR3 loop spans 15 amino acids. The V and J ends lost 2 bases and 4 bases, in that order; junction bases with no gene match: 3. Germline V gives CDR1 WNHNN, CDR2 SYGVQD (reference sequence). CDR3 in DNA: TGCGCCAGCAGTGAGGGACTAGCGGGGCCGTACGAGCAGTACTTC. Translated, it gives CASSEGLAGPYEQYF.

The V and J genes are TRBV2 and TRBJ2-7, with 11 positions matching TRBD1. The CDR3 totals 13 residues. Trimming cost V 8 bases and J 2 bases; bases outside gene matches: 2. In germline, CDR1 is SNHLY, CDR2 FYNNEI. The CDR3 region has the DNA TGTGCCAGCGGGACAGGGGGTCCCTACGAGCAGTACTTC. Encoded protein: CASGTGGPYEQYF.

The rearrangement joins TRBV11-3 to TRBJ2-1; perhaps TRBD2 as D (5 bases). Germline lookup yields CDR1 SGHNT and CDR2 YENEEA. CDR3 size: 13 residues. With 4 bases removed from V and 5 bases from J, the gap between germline ends came to 9 bases. CDR3 amino acids: CASSWYGDNEQFF. CDR3 coding DNA: TGTGCCAGCAGCTGGTACGGGGACAATGAGCAGTTCTTC.

The genes are TRBV5-6 and TRBJ1-6, with no clear D. CDR1 and CDR2 (germline): SGHDT, YYEEEE. Trimming left V 0 bases short and J 11 bases short, with 15 bases between. This CDR3 spans 15 amino acids. This CDR3 reads CASSLANGGGTPLHF. CDR3 coding DNA: TGTGCCAGCAGCTTGGCCAACGGAGGAGGGACACCCCTCCACTTT.

The rearrangement uses TRBV7-2 and TRBJ1-5, with D uncertain. Trimming pared 6 bases from V and 2 bases from J, leaving 11 bases between. The CDR3 contains 14 residues. Germline V gene sequence: CDR1 SGHTA, CDR2 FQGNSA. CDR3 protein: CASSKGKGNQPQHF. DNA of the CDR3: TGTGCCAGCAGTAAGGGTAAGGGCAATCAGCCCCAGCATTTT.

The chain employs TRBV5-1 and TRBJ1-1; no clear D gene. Germline CDR1 reads SGHRS; CDR2 reads YFSETQ. V was clipped by 4 bases and J by 2 bases, with 6 bases between them. The CDR3 has 12 amino acids. The CDR3 nucleotides read TGCGCCAGCAGCCTGCATAACACTGAAGCTTTCTTT. Translated: CASSLHNTEAFF.

The chain links TRBV5-8 to TRBJ2-2; 8 bases are shared with TRBD2. The CDR3 is 16 amino acids. CDR1 is SGHTS, CDR2 YDEGEE, per germline. Trimming at V came to 3 bases and at J to 7 bases, leaving 11 bases not matched to a gene. The CDR3 spells CASSSGRVAGGGELFF. DNA of the CDR3: TGTGCCAGCAGCTCGGGAAGAGTCGCGGGGGGCGGGGAGCTGTTTTTT. The full variable domain, its missing parts supplied by reference TRBV5-8 and TRBJ2-2, is EAGVTQSPTHLIKTRGQQATLRCSPISGHTSVYWYQQALGLGLQFLLWYDEGEERNRGNFPPRFSGRQFPNYSSELNVNALELEDSALYLCASSSGRVAGGGELFFGEGSRLTVL.

The genes are TRBV6-1 and TRBJ1-4, with TRBD1 matching over 8 bases. After removal of 2 bases from V and 7 bases from J, the junction contained 6 bases not matched to a gene. This CDR3 comprises 15 residues. Germline CDR1 and CDR2: MNHNS and SASEGT. The CDR3 sequence: CASSELWTGIEKLFF. CDR3 bases: TGTGCCAGCAGTGAATTGTGGACAGGGATTGAAAAACTGTTTTTT.

The CDR3 reads CASRGTLGSPLHF. Written as DNA, the CDR3 is TGTGCCAGCAGGGGGACACTAGGCTCACCCCTCCACTTT. V usage is TRBV2 and J usage is TRBJ1-6, with a weak D call TRBD1 (6 bases). Trimming left V 6 bases short and J 10 bases short, with 13 bases between. The CDR3 runs to 13 residues. CDR1 SNHLY and CDR2 FYNNEI come from the germline V gene.

The rearrangement uses TRBV5-6 and TRBJ1-2, with D possibly being TRBD1 (6 bases). The length of the CDR3 is 13 residues. With 0 bases removed from V and 5 bases from J, the gap between germline ends came to 8 bases. Germline V gene data show CDR1 as SGHDT and CDR2 as YYEEEE. The CDR3 sequence is CASSLGGRYGYTF. DNA for the CDR3: TGTGCCAGCAGCTTGGGGGGGCGGTATGGCTACACCTTC.

The rearrangement joins TRBV6-1 to TRBJ2-7; D remains unclear. V lost 5 bases, J lost 0 bases, and 5 bases lay in between. The CDR3 has 12 amino acids. The germline CDR1 and CDR2 sequences are MNHNS and SASEGT. CDR3 loop: CASSWASYEQYF. As DNA, the CDR3 is TGTGCCAGCAGTTGGGCCTCCTACGAGCAGTACTTC.

The J gene is TRBJ1-2, the V gene TRBV7-2, with D possibly being TRBD1 (6 bases). Germline CDR1 SGHTA, CDR2 FQGNSA. Deletions cut 3 bases from V and 8 bases from J, with 16 bases between. This CDR3 region has 14 residues. The CDR3 nucleotides read TGTGCCAGCAGCTTTTCTTTCGAGGGGGTAGGCTACACCTTC. Its translation is CASSFSFEGVGYTF.

This chain joins TRBV10-3 and TRBJ2-2; D call uncertain. V dropped 1 base and J dropped 6 bases, with 15 bases sitting between them. The CDR3 runs 16 residues. From germline, CDR1 is ENHRY and CDR2 SYGVKD. The CDR3 DNA sequence: TGTGCCATCAGTGAGTATAAGGACCAAGGGTCCGGGGAGCTGTTTTTT. Translation: CAISEYKDQGSGELFF.

This chain connects TRBV2 to TRBJ2-7, with 7 bases that match TRBD1. The CDR3 has 15 amino acids. In germline, CDR1 is SNHLY, CDR2 FYNNEI. V was clipped by 2 bases and J by 1 base; unmatched bases: 5. In DNA, the CDR3 is TGTGCCAGCAGTGAACGCCGACAGGGATCCTACGAGCAGTACTTC. Its protein is CASSERRQGSYEQYF.

The chain is built from TRBV5-1 and TRBJ2-7, with D perhaps matching TRBD2 (5 bases). V lost 0 bases and J 5 bases, leaving 6 bases between the germline ends. Germline values: CDR1 SGHRS, CDR2 YFSETQ. CDR3 size: 12 residues. The CDR3 coding sequence is TGCGCCAGCAGCTTGGTCGGGGACGAGCAGTACTTC. Amino acid sequence: CASSLVGDEQYF. The variable domain in full, with the rest retrieved from reference TRBV5-1 and TRBJ2-7, is KAGVTQTPRYLIKTRGQQVTLSCSPISGHRSVSWYQQTPGQGLQFLFEYFSETQRNKGNFPGRFSGRQFSNSRSEMNVSTLELGDSALYLCASSLVGDEQYFGPGTRLTVT.

The chain links TRBV4-3 to TRBJ2-3; D gene unclear. The CDR3 extends over 14 amino acids. Trimming took 5 bases from V and 3 from J, leaving 12 bases between them. CDR1 and CDR2 (germline): LGHNA, YSLEER. The CDR3 sequence is CASSATKMTDTQYF. The CDR3 DNA reads as TGCGCCAGCAGCGCAACTAAGATGACAGATACGCAGTATTTT.

The gene calls are TRBV29-1 and TRBJ2-7; TRBD1 aligns across 10 bases. CDR1 is SQVTM, CDR2 ANQGSEA, per germline. The CDR3 is 14 residues long. The trim removed 7 bases at V and 3 bases at J, leaving 9 bases unmatched. The CDR3 DNA sequence: TGCAGCGCCGAGGTGCGGACAGGGGGCTACGAGCAGTACTTC. Translating it yields CSAEVRTGGYEQYF.

The chain has TRBV6-4 and TRBJ1-1; no clear D. V dropped 0 bases and J dropped 1 base, with 12 bases sitting between them. This CDR3 has 16 amino acids. Germline values: CDR1 MRHNA, CDR2 SNTAGT. The CDR3 sequence is CASSDSYSATNTEAFF. In DNA form, the CDR3 reads TGTGCCAGCAGTGACTCGTATAGCGCTACGAACACTGAAGCTTTCTTT.

V is TRBV6-1 and J is TRBJ2-3; D might be TRBD2 (6 bases). V lost 6 bases, J lost 0 bases, and 13 bases lay in between. This CDR3 contains 15 residues. CDR1 MNHNS and CDR2 SASEGT come from the germline V gene. Here the CDR3 DNA reads TGTGCCAGCAGCTCCGAGGGGACTAGCACAGATACGCAGTATTTT. Amino acids: CASSSEGTSTDTQYF.